The 7 T cell receptor beta chains reported below all come from one sample, sequenced in a study of T cell responses to AZD1222 COVID-19 vaccine. TCRdb keeps only in-frame clones here, not all; method: immunoSEQ multiplex PCR. The sample records 100,000 or so clones, approximately 81% being singletons. This specimen was peripheral blood, taken on day 0 of AZD1222 vaccination. These receptors were obtained from an adult in good health.

The chain has TRBV28 and TRBJ2-1; no clear D gene. The CDR3 sequence is 12 residues long. Germline values: CDR1 MDHEN, CDR2 SYDVKM. With 3 bases removed from V and 3 bases from J, the gap between germline ends came to 3 bases. CDR3 in DNA: TGTGCCAGCAGTTTTGTCTACAATGAGCAGTTCTTC. It yields the protein CASSFVYNEQFF.

This chain joins TRBV2 and TRBJ2-7, with TRBD1 matching 9 bases. CDR1 and CDR2 (germline): SNHLY, FYNNEI. The V gene end was trimmed by 10 bases and the J gene end by 4 bases; junction bases not matched to a gene: 11. CDR3 size: 14 residues. As DNA, the CDR3 is TGTGCCACCCAGTATGGGACAGGGTTTTACGAGCAGTACGTC. This translates into CATQYGTGFYEQYV.

V gene TRBV5-1 combines with J gene TRBJ2-4, with 15 bases that match TRBD2. This CDR3 is built from 19 residues. The germline CDR1 and CDR2 sequences are SGHRS and YFSETQ. The CDR3 here is CAQHSGTSGRWVAKNIQYF. The CDR3 nucleotides are TGCGCTCAGCATAGCGGGACTAGCGGGAGGTGGGTAGCCAAAAACATTCAGTACTTC.

The chain has TRBV7-2 and TRBJ2-1; 10 positions agree with TRBD1. This CDR3 is built from 17 residues. Looked up from germline, CDR1 is SGHTA and CDR2 is FQGNSA. Trimming at V came to 1 base and at J to 3 bases, leaving 6 bases not matched to a gene. CDR3 bases: TGTGCCAGCAGCTTAGGGTTTCGGACAGGGGGCTACAATGAGCAGTTCTTC. Encoded protein: CASSLGFRTGGYNEQFF.

This clone has only a few counts. The chain couples TRBV11-3 to TRBJ2-1; no firm D call. Germline loops: CDR1 SGHNT, CDR2 YENEEA. With 7 bases removed from V and 8 bases from J, the gap between germline ends came to 15 bases. CDR3 length equals 13 residues. The CDR3 sequence is CASNLGFRDEQFF. The CDR3 DNA follows: TGTGCCAGCAACCTGGGGTTTCGAGATGAGCAGTTCTTC.

The chain joins TRBV19 to TRBJ1-1, with 11 bases fitting TRBD1. The ends lost 5 bases at V and 7 bases at J; junction bases unmatched: 6. CDR1 and CDR2 from the germline V gene are LNHDA and SQIVND (reference sequence). The length of the CDR3 is 14 residues. The CDR3 spells CASSVGQGAFEAFF. As DNA, the CDR3 is TGTGCCAGTAGTGTCGGACAGGGGGCATTTGAAGCTTTCTTT.

J is TRBJ1-5 and V is TRBV21-1; the tabulated D call, TRBD1, remains unverified against the DNA. TRBV21-1 is an annotated pseudogene. The CDR3 has 15 residues. DNA of the CDR3: TGTGCCAGCAGCGCCCCGGGACACCCCAATCAGCCCCAGCATTTT. Translating it yields CASSAPGHPNQPQHF.